This T cell receptor (beta chain) was identified during a study of cytomegalovirus exposure and HLA in healthy donors. Assay used: immunoSEQ multiplex PCR; TCRdb lists only in-frame clones, some missing. Of around 250,000 clones listed, roughly 90% are singletons. Germline-derived CDR1 and CDR2 are SGHRS and YFSETQ. The CDR3 sequence is 17 residues long. V was shortened by 0 bases and J by 0 bases, with 13 bases between the two germline ends. Sequencing used PBMCs. The chain has TRBV5-1 and TRBJ1-3, with unresolved D. The TCR was taken from a young woman in good health and CMV-seronegative. CDR3 coding DNA: TGCGCCAGCAGCTTGGCCTCTACCAGGATCTCTGGAAACACCATATATTTT. This encodes CASSLASTRISGNTIYF.